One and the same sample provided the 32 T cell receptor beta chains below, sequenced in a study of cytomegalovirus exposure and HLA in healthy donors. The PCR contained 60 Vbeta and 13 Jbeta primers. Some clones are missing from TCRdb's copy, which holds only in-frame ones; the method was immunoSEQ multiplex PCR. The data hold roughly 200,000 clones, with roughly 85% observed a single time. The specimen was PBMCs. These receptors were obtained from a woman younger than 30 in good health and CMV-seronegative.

The DNA of the CDR3 is TGTGCCAGCAGTGAAGGGGGGACAGGGGGCCTCGAGCAGTACTTC. Its protein product is CASSEGGTGGLEQYF. J is TRBJ2-7 and V is TRBV6-1, with 12 bases fitting TRBD1. Germline V CDR1 and CDR2: MNHNS, SASEGT. Losses at the gene ends were 1 base for V and 6 bases for J; bases not matched to a gene: 4. This CDR3 region has 15 residues.

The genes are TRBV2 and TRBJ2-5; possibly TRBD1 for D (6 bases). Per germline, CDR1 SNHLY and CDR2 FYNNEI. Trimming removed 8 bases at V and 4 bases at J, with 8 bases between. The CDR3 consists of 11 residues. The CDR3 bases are TGTGCCAGCTTACAGGGAGAGACCCAGTACTTC. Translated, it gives CASLQGETQYF.

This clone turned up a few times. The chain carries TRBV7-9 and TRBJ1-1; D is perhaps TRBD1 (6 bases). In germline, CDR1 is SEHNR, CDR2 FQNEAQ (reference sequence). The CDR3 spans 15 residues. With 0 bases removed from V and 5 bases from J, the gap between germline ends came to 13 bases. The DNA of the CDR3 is TGTGCCAGCAGCTTAGCGGGTGGGGGCGGGACTGAAGCTTTCTTT. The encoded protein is CASSLAGGGGTEAFF.

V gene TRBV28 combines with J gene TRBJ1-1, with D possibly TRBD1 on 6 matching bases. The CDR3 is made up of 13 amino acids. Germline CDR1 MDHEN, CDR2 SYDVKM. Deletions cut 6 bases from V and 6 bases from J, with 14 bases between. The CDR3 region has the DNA TGTGCCAGCAGCATTACAGGGACATCTGAAGCTTTCTTT. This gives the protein CASSITGTSEAFF.

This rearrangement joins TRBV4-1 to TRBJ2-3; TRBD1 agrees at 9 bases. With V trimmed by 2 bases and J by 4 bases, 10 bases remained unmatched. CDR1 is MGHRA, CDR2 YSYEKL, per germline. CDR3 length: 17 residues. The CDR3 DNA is TGCGCCAGCAGCCAAACCTTACAGGGGGCCGACGCAGATACGCAGTATTTT. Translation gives CASSQTLQGADADTQYF.

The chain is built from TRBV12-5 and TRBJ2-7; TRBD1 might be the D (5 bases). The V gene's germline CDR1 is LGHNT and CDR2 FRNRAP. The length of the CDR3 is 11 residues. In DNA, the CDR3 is TGTGCTGGTGGCGACAGCTACGAGCAGTACGTC. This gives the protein CAGGDSYEQYV.

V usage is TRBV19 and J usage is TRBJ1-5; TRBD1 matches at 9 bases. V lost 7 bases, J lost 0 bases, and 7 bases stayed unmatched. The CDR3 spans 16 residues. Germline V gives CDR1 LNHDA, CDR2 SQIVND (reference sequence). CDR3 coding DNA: TGTGCCAGTACGGGACAGGGAACTTATAGCAATCAGCCCCAGCATTTT. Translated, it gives CASTGQGTYSNQPQHF.

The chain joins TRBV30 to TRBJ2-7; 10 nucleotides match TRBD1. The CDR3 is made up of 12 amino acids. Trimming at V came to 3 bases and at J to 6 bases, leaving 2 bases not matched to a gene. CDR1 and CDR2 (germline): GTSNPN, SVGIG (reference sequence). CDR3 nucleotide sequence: TGTGCCTGGAGGGACAGGGGGAGCGAGCAGTACTTC. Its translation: CAWRDRGSEQYF.

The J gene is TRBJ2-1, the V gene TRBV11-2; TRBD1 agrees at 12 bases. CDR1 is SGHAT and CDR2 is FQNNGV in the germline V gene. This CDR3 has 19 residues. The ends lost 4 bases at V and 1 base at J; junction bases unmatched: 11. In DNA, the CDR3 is TGTGCCAGCAGCTCTGGGACAGGGGGCGAAACGGTTTCCTACAATGAGCAGTTCTTC. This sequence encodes CASSSGTGGETVSYNEQFF.

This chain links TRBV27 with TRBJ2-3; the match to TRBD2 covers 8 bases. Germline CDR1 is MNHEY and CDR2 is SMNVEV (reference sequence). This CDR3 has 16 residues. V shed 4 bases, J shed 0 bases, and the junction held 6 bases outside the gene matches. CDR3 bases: TGTGCCAGCAGTTCCCTAGCGGGTTTTAGCACAGATACGCAGTATTTT. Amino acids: CASSSLAGFSTDTQYF.

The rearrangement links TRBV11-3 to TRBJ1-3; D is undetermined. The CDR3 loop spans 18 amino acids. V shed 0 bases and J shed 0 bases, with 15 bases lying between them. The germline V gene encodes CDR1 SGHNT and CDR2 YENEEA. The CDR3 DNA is TGTGCCAGCAGCTTAGAGTCCCGACACGCGCTCTCTGGAAACACCATATATTTT. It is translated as CASSLESRHALSGNTIYF.

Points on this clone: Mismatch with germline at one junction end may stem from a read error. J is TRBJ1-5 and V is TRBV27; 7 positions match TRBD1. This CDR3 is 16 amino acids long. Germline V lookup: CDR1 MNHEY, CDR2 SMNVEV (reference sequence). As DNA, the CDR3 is TGTGCCGGCAGTCACGACCCGGGACAGCTAAATCAGCCCCAGCATTTT. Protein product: CAGSHDPGQLNQPQHF.

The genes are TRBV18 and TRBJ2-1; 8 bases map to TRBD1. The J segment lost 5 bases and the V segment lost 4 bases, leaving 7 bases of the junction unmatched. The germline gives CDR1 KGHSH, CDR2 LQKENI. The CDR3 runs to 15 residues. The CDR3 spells CASSQQGGLNNEQFF. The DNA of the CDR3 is TGTGCCAGCTCACAACAGGGGGGATTGAACAATGAGCAGTTCTTC.

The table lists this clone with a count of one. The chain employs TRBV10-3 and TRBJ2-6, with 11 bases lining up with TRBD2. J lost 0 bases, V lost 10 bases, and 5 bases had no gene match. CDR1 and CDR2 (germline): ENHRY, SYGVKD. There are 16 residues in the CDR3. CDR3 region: CASTSGGNSGANVLTF. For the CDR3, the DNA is TGTGCCAGTACTAGCGGGGGAAACTCTGGGGCCAACGTCCTGACTTTC.

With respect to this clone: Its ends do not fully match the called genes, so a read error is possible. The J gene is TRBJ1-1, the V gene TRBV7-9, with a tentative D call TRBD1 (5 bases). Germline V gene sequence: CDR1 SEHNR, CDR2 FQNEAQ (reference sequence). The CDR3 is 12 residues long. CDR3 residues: CSSSSQTAGAFF. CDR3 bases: TGTTCCAGCAGCTCTCAGACAGCAGGAGCTTTCTTT.

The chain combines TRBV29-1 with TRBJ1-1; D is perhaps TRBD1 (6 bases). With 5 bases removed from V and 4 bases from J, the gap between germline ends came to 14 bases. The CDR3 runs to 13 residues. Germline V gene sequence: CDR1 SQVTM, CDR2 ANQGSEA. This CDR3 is CSVLRGYVTEAFF. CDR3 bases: TGCAGCGTTCTAAGGGGGTATGTCACTGAAGCTTTCTTT.

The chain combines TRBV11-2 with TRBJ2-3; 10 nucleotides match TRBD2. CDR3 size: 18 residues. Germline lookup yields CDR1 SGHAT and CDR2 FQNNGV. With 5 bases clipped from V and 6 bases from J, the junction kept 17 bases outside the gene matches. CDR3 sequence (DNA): TGTGCCAGCAGCCGGAAGTTAGCGGGAGGCCTCGTCCCCGATACGCAGTATTTT. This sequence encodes CASSRKLAGGLVPDTQYF.

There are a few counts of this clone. The CDR3 protein is CASSFSSLQGYEQYF. The CDR3 DNA reads TGTGCCAGCAGTTTTTCGAGCCTACAGGGGTACGAGCAGTACTTC. The gene calls are TRBV27 and TRBJ2-7; 7 nucleotides match TRBD1. V trimming: 3 bases; J trimming: 4 bases; junction bases outside the gene matches: 9. CDR1 is MNHEY and CDR2 is SMNVEV in the germline V gene (reference sequence). The CDR3 is 15 residues long.

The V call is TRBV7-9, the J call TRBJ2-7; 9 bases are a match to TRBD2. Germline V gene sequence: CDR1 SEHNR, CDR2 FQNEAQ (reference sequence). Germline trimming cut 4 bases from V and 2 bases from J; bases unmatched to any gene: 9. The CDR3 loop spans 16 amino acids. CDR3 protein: CASSWNLAGKTYEQYF. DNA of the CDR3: TGTGCCAGCAGCTGGAATCTAGCGGGAAAGACCTACGAGCAGTACTTC.

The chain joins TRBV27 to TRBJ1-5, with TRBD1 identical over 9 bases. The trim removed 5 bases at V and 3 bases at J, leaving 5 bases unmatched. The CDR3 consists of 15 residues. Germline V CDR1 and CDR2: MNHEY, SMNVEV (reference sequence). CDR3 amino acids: CASSPRDRDNQPQHF. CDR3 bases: TGTGCCAGCAGTCCCCGGGACAGGGACAATCAGCCCCAGCATTTT.

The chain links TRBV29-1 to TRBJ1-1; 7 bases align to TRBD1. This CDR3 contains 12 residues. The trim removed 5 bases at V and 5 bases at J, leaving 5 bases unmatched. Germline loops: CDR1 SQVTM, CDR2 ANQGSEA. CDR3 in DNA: TGCAGCGTTTTTAGGGGGCGTACTGAAGCTTTCTTT. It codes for CSVFRGRTEAFF.

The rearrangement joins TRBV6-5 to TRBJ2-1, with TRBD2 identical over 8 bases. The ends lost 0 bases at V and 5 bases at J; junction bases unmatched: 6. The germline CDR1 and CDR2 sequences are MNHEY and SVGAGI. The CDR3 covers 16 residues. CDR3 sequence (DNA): TGTGCCAGCAGTTACTCGACGGCGCGGGGGGACAATGAGCAGTTCTTC. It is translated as CASSYSTARGDNEQFF.

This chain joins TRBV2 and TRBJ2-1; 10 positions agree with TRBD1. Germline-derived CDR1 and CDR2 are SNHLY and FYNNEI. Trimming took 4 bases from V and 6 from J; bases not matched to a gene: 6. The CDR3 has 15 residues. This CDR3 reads CASSGWDRGVNEQFF. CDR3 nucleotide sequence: TGTGCCAGCAGTGGCTGGGACAGGGGAGTCAATGAGCAGTTCTTC. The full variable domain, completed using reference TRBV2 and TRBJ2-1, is EPEVTQTPSHQVTQMGQEVILRCVPISNHLYFYWYRQILGQKVEFLVSFYNNEISEKSEIFDDQFSVERPDGSNFTLKIRSTKLEDSAMYFCASSGWDRGVNEQFFGPGTRLTVL.

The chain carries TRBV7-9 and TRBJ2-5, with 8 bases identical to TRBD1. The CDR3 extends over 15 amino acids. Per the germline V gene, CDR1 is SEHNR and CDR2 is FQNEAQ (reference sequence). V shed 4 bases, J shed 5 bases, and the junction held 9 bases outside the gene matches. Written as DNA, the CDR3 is TGTGCCAGCAGCTCTTCGACAGGGGTCAGGGAGACCCAGTACTTC. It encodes CASSSSTGVRETQYF.

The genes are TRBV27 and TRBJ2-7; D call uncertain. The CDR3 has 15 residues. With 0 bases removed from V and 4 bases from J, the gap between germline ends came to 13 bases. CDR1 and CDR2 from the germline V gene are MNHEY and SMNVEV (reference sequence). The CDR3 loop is CASSLSSNPRYEQYF. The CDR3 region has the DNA TGTGCCAGCAGTTTATCGAGCAATCCTCGATACGAGCAGTACTTC.

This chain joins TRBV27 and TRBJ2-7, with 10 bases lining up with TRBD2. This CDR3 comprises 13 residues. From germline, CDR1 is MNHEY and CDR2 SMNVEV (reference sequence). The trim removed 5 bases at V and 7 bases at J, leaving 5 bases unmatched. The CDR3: CASSRAGGGEQYF. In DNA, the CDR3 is TGTGCCAGCAGTCGAGCGGGAGGGGGTGAGCAGTACTTC.

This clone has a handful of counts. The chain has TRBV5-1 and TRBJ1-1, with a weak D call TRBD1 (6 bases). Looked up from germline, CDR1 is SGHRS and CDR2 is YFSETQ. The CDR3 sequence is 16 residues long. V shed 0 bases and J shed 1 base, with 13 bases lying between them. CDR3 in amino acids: CASSLGGGWGNTEAFF. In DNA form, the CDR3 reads TGCGCCAGCAGCTTGGGTGGGGGCTGGGGGAACACTGAAGCTTTCTTT.

In DNA, the CDR3 is TGTGCCAGCAGCTTAGGTCTAGCGGGGGACTACACAGATACGCAGTATTTT. Its protein product is CASSLGLAGDYTDTQYF. This chain uses TRBV11-2 with TRBJ2-3; 10 bases are a match to TRBD2. Germline V gene data show CDR1 as SGHAT and CDR2 as FQNNGV. J was trimmed by 2 bases and V by 1 base; bases with no gene match: 6. The CDR3 has 17 amino acids.

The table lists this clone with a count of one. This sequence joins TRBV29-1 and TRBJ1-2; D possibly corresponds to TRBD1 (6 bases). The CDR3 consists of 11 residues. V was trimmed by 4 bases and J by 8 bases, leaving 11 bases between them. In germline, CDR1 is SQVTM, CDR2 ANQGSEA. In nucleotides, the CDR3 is TGCAGCGTTGGCAGGGGCAGCGGCTACACCTTC. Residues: CSVGRGSGYTF. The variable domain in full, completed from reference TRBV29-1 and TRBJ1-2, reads SAVISQKPSRDICQRGTSLTIQCQVDSQVTMMFWYRQQPGQSLTLIATANQGSEATYESGFVIDKFPISRPNLTFSTLTVSNMSPEDSSIYLCSVGRGSGYTFGSGTRLTVV.

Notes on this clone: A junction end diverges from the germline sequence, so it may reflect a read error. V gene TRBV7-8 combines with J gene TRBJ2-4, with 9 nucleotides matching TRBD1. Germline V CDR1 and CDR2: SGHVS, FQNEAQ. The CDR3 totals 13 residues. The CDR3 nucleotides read TGTGCCAGCAGCTTAGCGCGGGACAGGGCCCCCGGCTTC. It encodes CASSLARDRAPGF.

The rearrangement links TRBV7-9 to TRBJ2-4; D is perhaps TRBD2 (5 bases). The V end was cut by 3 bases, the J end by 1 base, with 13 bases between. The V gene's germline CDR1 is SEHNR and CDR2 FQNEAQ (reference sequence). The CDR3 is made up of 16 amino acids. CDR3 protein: CASSFSGDGAKNIQYF. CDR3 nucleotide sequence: TGTGCCAGCAGCTTCTCCGGGGATGGGGCCAAAAACATTCAGTACTTC.

The CDR3 DNA is TGTGCCAGCACCTACAGGGACGGCTACACCTTC. This gives the protein CASTYRDGYTF. This rearrangement joins TRBV28 to TRBJ1-2; D may be TRBD1 (6 bases). The V end was cut by 7 bases, the J end by 8 bases, with 11 bases between. This CDR3 region has 11 residues. Germline V gene data show CDR1 as MDHEN and CDR2 as SYDVKM.